The T cell receptor (beta chain) under discussion was sequenced for a study of technical replicates of blood from several donors. The CDR3 runs 13 residues. The V end lost 8 bases, the J end lost 5 bases, and 15 bases lay between the germline ends. CDR1 is MNHNS and CDR2 is SASEGT in the germline V gene. Only in-frame clones appear in the TCRdb table, and some are missing; sequencing was by immunoSEQ multiplex PCR. The data show about 80,000 clones, about nine tenths seen once. This TCR was recovered from a human donor in good health. The chain is built from TRBV6-1 and TRBJ1-2; D is unresolved. Sample: T cells isolated from PBMCs. The CDR3 is CASLWEGYYGYTF. The DNA for the CDR3 is TGTGCCAGCCTCTGGGAGGGTTATTATGGCTACACCTTC.